This record looks at one T cell receptor (beta chain) sequence and its context. Its antigen is not known. The data derive from a study of cytomegalovirus exposure and HLA in healthy donors. The wider study: The same platform used for the roughly 610 first-cohort repertoires was also used for the 90 to 150 validation repertoires, as a later analysis reported. General study results and limits: The study designated 150 to 200 TCR beta chains cytomegalovirus-associated.

This CDR3 is built from 17 residues. The germline CDR1 and CDR2 sequences are LGHNT and FRNRAP. V was clipped by 1 base and J by 2 bases, with 12 bases between them. Repertoires were generated with immunoSEQ multiplex PCR, while TCRdb's copy carries only in-frame clones and drops some. The sample carries roughly 130,000 clones, around nine tenths recorded once. The TCR originated in a man under 40 in good health and CMV-seronegative. The chain is built from TRBV12-5 and TRBJ1-6; TRBD1 is a possible D gene (6 bases). Sample: PBMCs. The CDR3 loop reads CASGLDQGIPYNSPLHF. CDR3 nucleotide sequence: TGTGCTAGTGGTTTGGACCAGGGGATACCCTATAATTCACCCCTCCACTTT.